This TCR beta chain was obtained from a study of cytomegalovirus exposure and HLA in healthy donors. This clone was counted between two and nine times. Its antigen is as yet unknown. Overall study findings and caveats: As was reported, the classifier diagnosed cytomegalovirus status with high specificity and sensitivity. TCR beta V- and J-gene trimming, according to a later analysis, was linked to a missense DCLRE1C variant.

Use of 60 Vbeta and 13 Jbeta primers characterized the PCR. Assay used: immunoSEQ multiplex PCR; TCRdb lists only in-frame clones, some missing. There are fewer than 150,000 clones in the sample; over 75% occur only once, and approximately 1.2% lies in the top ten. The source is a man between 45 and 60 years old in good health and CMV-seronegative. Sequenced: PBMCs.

Written as DNA, the CDR3 is TGTGCCATCAGTGGGCGGACTAGCGGGGGTAGCTCCTACGAGCAGTACTTC. Encoded protein: CAISGRTSGGSSYEQYF. The chain uses TRBV10-3 and TRBJ2-7; the match to TRBD2 covers 13 bases. CDR3 size: 17 residues. Germline lookup yields CDR1 ENHRY and CDR2 SYGVKD. The ends lost 4 bases at V and 0 bases at J; junction bases unmatched: 6.